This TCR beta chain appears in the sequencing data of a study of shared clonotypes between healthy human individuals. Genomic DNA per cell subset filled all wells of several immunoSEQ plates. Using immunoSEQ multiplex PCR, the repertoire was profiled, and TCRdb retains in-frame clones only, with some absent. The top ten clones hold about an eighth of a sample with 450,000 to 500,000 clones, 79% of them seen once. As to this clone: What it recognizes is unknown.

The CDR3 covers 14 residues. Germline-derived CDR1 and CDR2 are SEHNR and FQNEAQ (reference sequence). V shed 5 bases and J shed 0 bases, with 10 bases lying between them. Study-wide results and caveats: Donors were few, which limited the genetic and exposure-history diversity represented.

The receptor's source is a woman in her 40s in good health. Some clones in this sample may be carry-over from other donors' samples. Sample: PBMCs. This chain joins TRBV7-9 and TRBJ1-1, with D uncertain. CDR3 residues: CASSPPGVNTEAFF. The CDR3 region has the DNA TGTGCCAGCAGCCCCCCGGGCGTGAACACTGAAGCTTTCTTT.